This T cell receptor (beta chain) was retrieved from a study of cytomegalovirus exposure and HLA in healthy donors. Study-level points and caveats: Several of the most significant clusters appeared, in a later analysis, to be linked to common viral pathogens.

Points on this clone: Its target is not known.

The PCR used 60 Vbeta and 13 Jbeta primers. Clones were sequenced by immunoSEQ multiplex PCR, and TCRdb holds only the in-frame ones, with some missing. Of approximately 92,000 clones in the sample, around four fifths were seen once. The CDR3 is made up of 13 amino acids. CDR1 is MNHNY and CDR2 is SVGAGI in the germline V gene (reference sequence). The TCR was taken from a man over 45 in good health and CMV-seropositive. Sequencing was performed on PBMCs. The chain recombines TRBV6-6 with TRBJ2-5; perhaps TRBD1 as D (6 bases). The DNA end is a closer match to TRBJ2-7, so the J assignment may be wrong. The CDR3 sequence is CASSFLGADEQYF. Here the CDR3 DNA reads TGTGCCAGCAGTTTTCTGGGGGCGGACGAGCAGTACTTC.